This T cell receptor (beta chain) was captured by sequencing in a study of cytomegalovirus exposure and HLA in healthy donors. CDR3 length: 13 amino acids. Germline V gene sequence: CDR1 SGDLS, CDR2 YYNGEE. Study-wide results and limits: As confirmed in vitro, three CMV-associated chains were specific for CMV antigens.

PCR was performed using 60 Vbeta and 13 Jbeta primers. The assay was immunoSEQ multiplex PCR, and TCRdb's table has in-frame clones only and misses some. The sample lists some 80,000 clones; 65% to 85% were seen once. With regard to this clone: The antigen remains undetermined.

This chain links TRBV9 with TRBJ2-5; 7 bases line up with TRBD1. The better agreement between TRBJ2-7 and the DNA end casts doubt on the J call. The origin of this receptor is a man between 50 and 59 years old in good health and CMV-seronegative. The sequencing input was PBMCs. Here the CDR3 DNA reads TGTGCCAGCAGCCCAGGGACAGAGGTCGAGCAGTACTTC. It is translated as CASSPGTEVEQYF.